A selection of T cell receptor beta chains follows, all from one sample in a study of T cell repertoires in cytomegalovirus infection. TCRdb reprocessed the reads with MiXCR, giving one entry per CDR3 protein. The sample shows roughly 500,000 distinct CDR3 sequences, around 30% of them seen only once. The antigens for these receptors are not known. Sequenced material: cultured PBMCs, taken from culture after CMV antigen stimulation. The source is a human donor in good health (CMV status not recorded). Some clones in this sample may be carry-over from other donors' samples. CDR3s include the opening cysteine and the closing phenylalanine or tryptophan. A D gene is named only where the DNA matches it firmly. Only part of the rows carry a size: once, few, many, or a class if the clone is expanded.

TRBJ2-1 TRBD1 - TRBV7-6 TGTGCCAGCAGCCAAGTACAGGGGGGCCGAGGAGAGCAGTTCTTC CASSQVQGGRGEQFF
TRBJ2-7 TRBD2 - TRBV27 TGTGCCAGCAGTAAACTAGCGGGAGGGTCTGGCGAGCAGTACTTC CASSKLAGGSGEQYF
TRBJ2-7 TRBD1 once TRBV6-2/TRBV6-3 TGTGCCAGCGAGGACATCAGGGGGCTCTCAAACGAGCAGTACTTC CASEDIRGLSNEQYF
TRBJ1-4 TRBD1 few TRBV19 TGTGCCAGTAGTATTCAGGGGGGACGCGAAAAACTGTTTTTT CASSIQGGREKLFF
TRBJ2-3 - few TRBV27 TGTGCCAGCTGGGGACGGCCTACGAGCAGTGGCGGCACAGATACGCAGTATTTT CASWGRPTSSGGTDTQYF
TRBJ2-5 - - TRBV4-3 TGCGCCAGCAGCCACTTACAGGGACAAGAGACCCAGTACTTC CASSHLQGQETQYF
TRBJ1-4 - - TRBV25-1 TGTGCCAGCAGACAGATGAATGAAAAACTGTTTTTT CASRQMNEKLFF
TRBJ1-5 TRBD1 - TRBV12-3/TRBV12-4 TGTGCCAGCAGCTGGACAGGGGGGAGCCAGCCCCAGCATTTT CASSWTGGSQPQHF
TRBJ1-2 - few TRBV4-3 TGCGCCAGCAGCCAAGATATGGCAGGGACCTATGGCTACACCTTC CASSQDMAGTYGYTF
TRBJ2-1 TRBD1 few TRBV4-1 TGCGCCAGCAGCCAAGCCGCCGGGACAGGGGGCTACAATGAGCAGTTCTTC CASSQAAGTGGYNEQFF
TRBJ2-7 - few TRBV19 TGTGCCAGTAGTAGGGGGGACACCGGCTACGAGCAGTACTTC CASSRGDTGYEQYF
TRBJ2-2 TRBD1 - TRBV6-5 TGTGCCAGCACCACGACAGGGGCGAACACCGGGGAGCTGTTTTTT CASTTTGANTGELFF
TRBJ1-1 TRBD1 few TRBV6-2/TRBV6-3 TGTGCCAGCAGTTACCTTCCAGGGGGGAACACTGAAGCTTTCTTT CASSYLPGGNTEAFF
TRBJ1-2 TRBD1 many TRBV7-2 TGTGCCAGCAGTTCTTATACGGGACAGGGGAATGGCTACACCTTC CASSSYTGQGNGYTF
TRBJ2-5 TRBD1 many TRBV7-2 TGTGCCAGCAGCCCGGCAGGGGGCGGCGAGACCCAGTACTTC CASSPAGGGETQYF
TRBJ2-6 TRBD2 few TRBV4-3 TGCGCCAGCAGCCAAGATCCGGGTAGCGGGAGAGGTGGGGCCAACGTCCTGACTTTC CASSQDPGSGRGGANVLTF
TRBJ2-3 - - TRBV7-8 TGTGCCAGCAGCTTAGTGACTACAGATACGCAGTATTTT CASSLVTTDTQYF
TRBJ2-5 TRBD2 - TRBV7-6 TGTGCCAGCAGCTTGGGCGGGGGACTAGAAGAGACCCAGTACTTC CASSLGGGLEETQYF
TRBJ2-3 - once TRBV5-1 TGCGCCGGCAGCCCGGTAGGGCAGGGAGTAGATACGCAGTATTTT CAGSPVGQGVDTQYF
TRBJ1-2 - - TRBV28 TGTGCCAGCAGTTTCCGGGGTTTCGCTGGTGGCTACACCTTC CASSFRGFAGGYTF
TRBJ2-5 - - TRBV19 TGTGCCAGCACGAATTCCGGGAAAAAGACCCAGTACTTC CASTNSGKKTQYF
TRBJ2-5 - few TRBV6-2/TRBV6-3 TGTGCCAGCAGTAACAGGGTACGCCCTGGAAACCCCCAAGAGACCCAGTACTTC CASSNRVRPGNPQETQYF
TRBJ2-7 - - TRBV3-1 TGTGCCAGCAGCCCAAGCATTGGGGTTTCAGTTTTCTCCTACGAGCAGTACTTC CASSPSIGVSVFSYEQYF
TRBJ2-7 - few TRBV20-1 TGCAGTGCCCGGGAGCTGCGGTTCTACGAGCAGTACTTC CSARELRFYEQYF
TRBJ2-5 TRBD2 few TRBV27 TGTGCCAGCAGGGCGGGAGGGGCCTCTCCCGGGACCCAGTACTTC CASRAGGASPGTQYF
TRBJ2-2 - - TRBV28 TGTGCCAGCAGTTTCTTCTATGCGACGAACACCGGGGAGCTGTTTTTT CASSFFYATNTGELFF
TRBJ2-1 - - TRBV4-3 TGCGCCAGCAGCACGTCGGGAGAGCAGTTCTTC CASSTSGEQFF
TRBJ1-1 - - TRBV5-4 TGTGCCAGCAGCAATGAGAGTGCGGTGGAAGCTTTCTTT CASSNESAVEAFF
TRBJ2-1 TRBD2 - TRBV7-8 TGTGCCAGCAGCTTCGCCACTAGCGGACCCTCCTACAATGAGCAGTTCTTC CASSFATSGPSYNEQFF
TRBJ2-1 - - TRBV29-1 TGCAGCGTTTCCTTCGCGGGCACCTACAATGAGCAGTTCTTC CSVSFAGTYNEQFF
TRBJ1-3 - - TRBV10-3 TGTGCCATCAGTGTGGGTACTGGAAACACCATATATTTT CAISVGTGNTIYF
TRBJ1-1 - - TRBV15 TGTGCCACCAGCAAGACTTACATGAACACTGAAGCTTTCTTT CATSKTYMNTEAFF
TRBJ1-3 - - TRBV12-3/TRBV12-4 TGTGCCAGCAGTTTATCGTCCCGGGGAAACACCATATATTTT CASSLSSRGNTIYF
TRBJ2-1 TRBD2 - TRBV11-2 TGTGCCAGCAGCACTTGGGACAGGATAACTAGCGGGATTTACAATGAGCAGTTCTTC CASSTWDRITSGIYNEQFF
TRBJ1-2 TRBD1 - TRBV7-2 TGTGCCAGCAGCTTAGACGGGACAGGGCCGCTAGGCTACACCTTC CASSLDGTGPLGYTF
TRBJ2-1 TRBD2 - TRBV19 TGTGCCAGTAGGATTAGCGGGAGGGCTTCCTACAATGAGCAGTTCTTC CASRISGRASYNEQFF
TRBJ1-2 TRBD1 few TRBV5-8 TGTGCCAGCAGCTTGAGGATTAGCCCAGGGGGCTATGGCTACACCTTC CASSLRISPGGYGYTF
TRBJ2-4 - - TRBV7-2 TGTGCCAGCAGCATCGGATTAGCCAAAAACATTCAGTACTTC CASSIGLAKNIQYF
TRBJ2-5 - - TRBV9 TGTGCCAGCAGCGTAGGAGGGGGGGGAGGGTCCGAGACCCAGTACTTC CASSVGGGGGSETQYF
TRBJ1-1 - few TRBV6-8 TGTGCCAGCAGTACACGAAACGCGGACACGCGAGCTTTCTTT CASSTRNADTRAFF
TRBJ2-1 TRBD1 - TRBV4-1 TGCGCCAGCAGCCAAGAGGGACAGGGGGCTCGGCGTGAGCAGTTCTTC CASSQEGQGARREQFF
TRBJ1-2 TRBD1 many TRBV20-1 TGCAGTGCTTACGGACAGGGGGCAAAAGGCTACACCTTC CSAYGQGAKGYTF
TRBJ2-5 TRBD2 many TRBV7-2 TGTGCCAGCAGCCAAGGACTAGCTGGGGAGACCCAGTACTTC CASSQGLAGETQYF
TRBJ2-4 - - TRBV19 TGTGCCAGTAGTACGCAGGGTTGGCAAAACATTCAGTACTTC CASSTQGWQNIQYF
TRBJ1-2 - - TRBV20-1 TGCAGTGCTCCCGACGGAACTACAACTAACTATGGCTACACCTTC CSAPDGTTTNYGYTF
TRBJ2-6 TRBD1 few TRBV7-9 TGTGCCAGCAGCGAAGACAGGGGGGGCAACGTCCTGACTTTC CASSEDRGGNVLTF
TRBJ2-5 TRBD2 - TRBV4-1 TGCGCCAGCAGCCAAGATCTTGCGGCTAGCGGGAGGGGAGAGACCCAGTACTTC CASSQDLAASGRGETQYF
TRBJ2-5 TRBD2 once TRBV6-1 TGTGCCAGCAGTTGGACTAGGGGTGGGAAGGAGACCCAGTACTTC CASSWTRGGKETQYF
TRBJ1-4 TRBD1 - TRBV27 TGTGCCAGCAGTGCTCGACAGGGGGCGAACGAAAAACTGTTTTTT CASSARQGANEKLFF
TRBJ2-2 - once TRBV9 TGTGCCAGCAGCCTAGGGACAACGAACACCGGGGAGCTGTTTTTT CASSLGTTNTGELFF
TRBJ1-5 - - TRBV27 TGTGCCAGCAGTTTTGGGACCCCTGGGAGCAATCAGCCCCAGCATTTT CASSFGTPGSNQPQHF
TRBJ2-2 - many TRBV28 TGTGCCAGCAGTTGGAACGATTGGGGGCACACCGGGGAGCTGTTTTTT CASSWNDWGHTGELFF
TRBJ2-7 TRBD2 - TRBV4-1 TGTGCCAGCAGCCAAGACGGAAGCGGGGCCACCTACGAGCAGTACTTC CASSQDGSGATYEQYF